This T cell receptor beta chain was recovered during a study of PD-L1 blockade in urothelial cancer. TCRdb keeps only in-frame clones here, not all; method: immunoSEQ multiplex PCR. This table has around 80,000 clones, about 90% appearing once. Looked up from germline, CDR1 is SNHLY and CDR2 is FYNNEI. The V gene lost 2 bases and the J gene lost 3 bases, with 11 bases spanning the gap. The CDR3 loop spans 14 amino acids. The clonotype originates from a woman in her 70s with urothelial cancer. The sequencing here drew on PBMCs, taken around atezolizumab (anti-PD-L1) treatment. The genes are TRBV2 and TRBJ2-7; tentatively, D is TRBD2 (5 bases). CDR3 DNA: TGTGCCAGCAGTGAATCCAAGGGAGTCTACGAGCAGTACTTC. The encoded protein is CASSESKGVYEQYF.